Listed below are T cell receptor beta chains from one sample, sequenced in a study of cytomegalovirus exposure and HLA in healthy donors. Sequencing used immunoSEQ multiplex PCR; TCRdb keeps in-frame clones, though not all of them. The repertoire holds some 140,000 clones, 70% to 90% seen once, with over 2% in the top ten. Sequenced input: PBMCs. These TCRs come from a human donor in good health. CDR3s include the opening cysteine and the closing phenylalanine or tryptophan. Fields, in order: V gene, clone size, D gene, J gene, CDR3 DNA, CDR3 protein. The D gene is left open where the match is weak. For some rows the clone size is stated as once, few or many, or as a class when expanded; others skip it.

TRBV4-1	.	.	TRBJ1-1	TGCGCCAGCAGCCAAAATGGGGGCCACTCTGAAGCTTTCTTT	CASSQNGGHSEAFF
TRBV7-2	.	TRBD2	TRBJ2-3	TGTGCCAGCAGCCCCCGACTAGCGGGAGCTTCAGATACGCAGTATTTT	CASSPRLAGASDTQYF
TRBV10-1	once	.	TRBJ2-5	TGCGCCAGCAGTGATAGTGAGACCCAGTACTTC	CASSDSETQYF
TRBV7-3	.	.	TRBJ2-3	TGTGCCTGCAGACGCACTAGCACAGATACGCAGTATTTT	CACRRTSTDTQYF
TRBV6-6	few	.	TRBJ2-7	TGTGCCAGCAGTTACAGGCAGGGTGGCTACGAGCAGTACTTC	CASSYRQGGYEQYF
TRBV29-1	once	TRBD1	TRBJ1-2	TGCAGCGTTGAATTAGGTGGAGGGGGCAAACCTAACTATGGCTACACCTTC	CSVELGGGGKPNYGYTF
TRBV6-5	.	.	TRBJ1-4	TGTGCCAGCAGTTACCGGGCAGGGAATGAAAAACTGTTTTTT	CASSYRAGNEKLFF
TRBV20-1	.	.	TRBJ1-2	TGCAGTGCTAGTATGGCAGGTGGCTACACCTTC	CSASMAGGYTF
TRBV27	.	TRBD2	TRBJ2-7	TGTGCCAGCAGTTTATCGGGACTAGCGGAACTCTACGAGCAGTACTTC	CASSLSGLAELYEQYF
TRBV7-2	.	TRBD1	TRBJ1-2	TGTGCCAGCAGCCCGGACAGGGCGACTGGCTACACCTTC	CASSPDRATGYTF
TRBV19	.	.	TRBJ2-7	TGTGCCAGTAGTATAGGCCCCACTACGGAGCAGTACTTC	CASSIGPTTEQYF
TRBV5-1	.	TRBD2	TRBJ2-1	TGCGCCAGCAGCAGCGGGACTAGCGGGGGACCTTTGAATGAGCAGTTCTTC	CASSSGTSGGPLNEQFF
TRBV6-4	.	TRBD2	TRBJ2-7	TGTGCCAGCAGCGAACTAGCGGGGTCCTACGAGCAGTACTTC	CASSELAGSYEQYF
TRBV19	.	.	TRBJ1-1	TGTGCCAGTAGTATAGATCCGTCCCTAGAGGCTTTCTTT	CASSIDPSLEAFF
TRBV2	.	.	TRBJ1-2	TGTGCCAGCAGCCCGTCGTCGGGGATTACTAACTATGGCTACACCTTC	CASSPSSGITNYGYTF
TRBV2	.	TRBD2	TRBJ2-5	TGTGCCAGCAGCGGCGTAGCGGGGGGGCGGGAGACCCAGTACTTC	CASSGVAGGRETQYF
TRBV6-6	once	.	TRBJ1-5	TGTGCCAGCAGTTCGGTGGGCCCCAATCAGCCCCAGCATTTT	CASSSVGPNQPQHF
TRBV9	.	.	TRBJ2-6	TGTGCCAGCAGCGTGCCAGGGCCCGCCGGTGGGAATTCTGGGGCCAACGTCCTGACTTTC	CASSVPGPAGGNSGANVLTF
TRBV5-1	.	TRBD2	TRBJ2-3	TGCGCCAGCAGCCAACGACTAGCGGGGGGCACAGATACGCAGTATTTT	CASSQRLAGGTDTQYF
TRBV30	.	.	TRBJ1-2	TGTGCCTGGAGTCCCAGTCTGTCTAACTATGGCTACACCTTC	CAWSPSLSNYGYTF
TRBV19	few	.	TRBJ1-2	TGTGCCAGTAGTATGATCGACATGTATGGCTACACCTTC	CASSMIDMYGYTF
TRBV30	.	TRBD2	TRBJ2-7	TGTGCCTGGAGCGTACCGGGACTAGCGCTCGAGCAGTACTTC	CAWSVPGLALEQYF
TRBV5-4	few	TRBD1	TRBJ1-1	TGTGCCAGCAGCTGGGCGGGACAGGGAGGCACTGAAGCTTTCTTT	CASSWAGQGGTEAFF
TRBV5-4	.	.	TRBJ2-1	TGTGCCAGCAGCGTGCAGGGGACCGGTGAGCAGTTCTTC	CASSVQGTGEQFF
TRBV18	.	.	TRBJ2-2	TGTGCCAGCTGGGCAGGCCCGAACACCGGGGAGCTGTTTTTT	CASWAGPNTGELFF
TRBV19	.	.	TRBJ2-5	TGTGCCACCGATGAGGGAACCGGGCGCTACCGTAGGCAAGAGACCCAGTACTTC	CATDEGTGRYRRQETQYF
TRBV27	.	TRBD2	TRBJ2-7	TGTGCCAGCAGTTTTGCGGGAGACTCCTACGAGCAGTACTTC	CASSFAGDSYEQYF
TRBV15	few	.	TRBJ1-5	TGTGCCACCAGCGAGGGAAGCAATCAGCCCCAGCATTTT	CATSEGSNQPQHF
TRBV25-1	.	.	TRBJ1-2	TGTGCCAGCAGTTATTATTCTCCATACGGGGAAGGCTACACCTTC	CASSYYSPYGEGYTF
TRBV7-2	.	.	TRBJ2-7	TGTGCCAGCAGTCCCGGGGGGCAGGCCCCATACGAGCAGTACTTC	CASSPGGQAPYEQYF
TRBV25-1	.	.	TRBJ2-6	TGTGCCAGCAGTGCCCAGGACTCTGGGGCCAACGTCCTGACTTTC	CASSAQDSGANVLTF
TRBV6-5	once	.	TRBJ2-7	TGTGCCAGCAGCCGGGAAAAAAACTACGAGCAGTACTTC	CASSREKNYEQYF
TRBV7-9	.	.	TRBJ1-1	TGTGCCAGCAGCTCAAAGGACAGGAACACTGAAGCTTTCTTT	CASSSKDRNTEAFF